One TCR beta chain is described in this entry. The antigen remains unidentified. An end of the junction differs from the germline gene, which may be a read error. General study points: Larger-cohort validation covered only one TCR beta V-J rearrangement. Tumor memory CD4+ T cell TCR gene usage was found to cluster with blood and lymph node memory CD4+ cells and with lymph node naive CD4+ cells.

Full-length variable regions came from constant-region reverse primers plus semi-nested Nested Universal Primer A PCR. TCRdb called the 5' RACE reads again in MiXCR, with one record for every CDR3 protein. The sample records over 45,000 distinct CDR3 sequences, roughly 25% being singletons. Treg sorting used a CD4+CD25+CD127-/low gate. Source material: tumor-infiltrating Tregs sorted from the breast tumor. This clonotype was obtained from a female donor with breast cancer.

The CDR3 protein is CASSLTKDRHETQYF. CDR3 coding DNA: TGTGCTAGCAGCCTGACTAAAGATAGGCACGAGACCCAGTACTTC. This rearrangement joins TRBV7-6 to TRBJ2-5; maybe TRBD2 (5 bases). Germline V gene lookup returns CDR1 SGHVS and CDR2 FNYEAQ. This CDR3 is built from 15 residues.